This T cell receptor (beta chain) came from a study of CD8+ T cells in alopecia areata. Study findings and constraints: The study found that many expanded lesional clones persisted in scalp and blood during tofacitinib.

Germline CDR1 is SQVTM and CDR2 is ANQGSEA. The CDR3 sequence is 14 residues long. Losses at the gene ends were 3 bases for V and 0 bases for J; bases not matched to a gene: 4. Reverse transcription of extracted RNA yielded cDNA, which provided the sequencing template. Here immunoSEQ multiplex PCR was the method, and the copy in TCRdb shows in-frame clones only, minus some. Here the sample spans 90,000 to 100,000 clones, about 64% being singletons. As regards this clone: The antigen is unknown.

Treatment specified: oral pan-JAK inhibitor, 5-10 mg twice daily. Researchers gathered lesional scalp punch biopsies and peripheral blood from patients with alopecia areata. The receptor's source is a human donor with alopecia areata. The chain recombines TRBV29-1 with TRBJ1-1, with TRBD1 matching over 7 bases. Sequenced here: CD8+ T cells sorted from blood, sampled at week 4, from a patient treated with tofacitinib. CDR3 DNA: TGCAGCGTTGATAGGGGGACAGTGAACACTGAAGCTTTCTTT. As protein: CSVDRGTVNTEAFF.